Below, 19 T cell receptor beta chains from the same sample are listed, as sequenced in a study of blood T cell repertoires in COVID-19. Produced via immunoSEQ multiplex PCR; TCRdb's table is partial and in-frame only. The repertoire holds some 320,000 clones, with about nine tenths as singletons. The sample consisted of PBMCs or T cells enriched from blood (not recorded which). The receptors were gathered from a woman aged 45-59 years who had been exposed to COVID-19.

The chain couples TRBV12-3 or TRBV12-4 to TRBJ2-1, with a tentative D call TRBD2 (6 bases). The CDR3 has 13 amino acids. V lost 9 bases and J 4 bases, leaving 13 bases between the germline ends. CDR3 residues: CASRGTQYNEQFF. The DNA for the CDR3 is TGTGCCAGTCGCGGGACGCAATACAATGAGCAGTTCTTC.

This chain links TRBV5-5 with TRBJ1-6, with 9 bases identical to TRBD1. Per the germline V gene, CDR1 is SGHKS and CDR2 is YYEKEE (reference sequence). V dropped 5 bases and J dropped 10; count of bases not matched to a gene: 7. The CDR3 sequence is 14 residues long. The CDR3 DNA sequence: TGTGCCAGCAGTCGGGACAGGGCAGTCTCACCCCTCCACTTT. Its protein product is CASSRDRAVSPLHF. Complete variable domain (other parts from reference TRBV5-5 and TRBJ1-6): DAGVTQSPTHLIKTRGQQVTLRCSPISGHKSVSWYQQVLGQGPQFIFQYYEKEERGRGNFPDRFSARQFPNYSSELNVNALLLGDSALYLCASSRDRAVSPLHFGNGTRLTVT.

This clone came up a few times. V gene TRBV28 combines with J gene TRBJ2-7; tentative D call: TRBD1 (6 bases). The CDR3 is 16 residues long. The germline V gene has CDR1 MDHEN and CDR2 SYDVKM. V dropped 1 base and J dropped 2 bases, with 15 bases sitting between them. CDR3 in amino acids: CASSLSRDTATYEQYF. The CDR3 region has the DNA TGTGCCAGCAGTTTATCTCGGGACACTGCCACCTACGAGCAGTACTTC.

This clone was seen just once. The sample has other DNA sequences that encode this CDR3 too. The chain carries TRBV18 and TRBJ1-2, with D unresolved. Germline CDR1 KGHSH, CDR2 LQKENI. The germline V and J ends were trimmed by 3 bases and 8 bases, with 13 bases remaining between them. The CDR3 loop spans 13 amino acids. CDR3 sequence reads: CASSPSDSRGYTF. CDR3 nucleotides: TGTGCCAGCTCACCCTCAGACTCGCGGGGCTACACCTTC.

The chain is built from TRBV5-4 and TRBJ1-2, with 7 bases identical to TRBD1. CDR3 length: 14 amino acids. The J segment lost 8 bases and the V segment lost 1 base, leaving 8 bases of the junction unmatched. Per germline, CDR1 SGHNT and CDR2 YYREEE (reference sequence). The DNA for the CDR3 is TGTGCCAGCAGCTTGACAGGGGAGATTAGCGGCTACACCTTC. Protein product: CASSLTGEISGYTF.

The rearrangement uses TRBV14 and TRBJ2-1; 8 nucleotides line up with TRBD2. Germline CDR1 is SGHDN and CDR2 is FVKESK. V trimming: 1 base; J trimming: 2 bases; junction bases outside the gene matches: 4. The length of the CDR3 is 16 residues. The CDR3 loop reads CASSQAGGGAYNEQFF. CDR3 DNA: TGTGCCAGCAGCCAAGCCGGGGGGGGTGCCTACAATGAGCAGTTCTTC.

The genes are TRBV7-9 and TRBJ1-6; D gene uncertain. Between the trimmed V and J ends, which lost 1 base and 10 bases, there was a span of 8 bases. The CDR3 spans 13 residues. The germline gives CDR1 SEHNR, CDR2 FQNEAQ (reference sequence). CDR3 loop: CASSLDSLSPLHF. The CDR3 DNA reads TGTGCCAGCAGCTTAGACTCGCTCTCACCCCTCCACTTT.

In DNA, the CDR3 is TGCGCCAGCGGACTGGAGTTTCGGGGGGCCGCCCAAGAGACCCAGTACTTC. Its translation: CASGLEFRGAAQETQYF. The chain has TRBV10-2 and TRBJ2-5; tentative D call: TRBD2 (7 bases). Germline V gene sequence: CDR1 WSHSY, CDR2 SAAADI. This CDR3 spans 17 amino acids. Deletions cut 8 bases from V and 1 base from J, with 23 bases between.

V gene TRBV12-2 combines with J gene TRBJ2-3; TRBD2, as called in the table, went unchecked against the DNA. TRBV12-2 is an annotated pseudogene. The CDR3 runs 14 residues. CDR3 bases: TGTGCAAGTCGCTTAGGCGGTAGCACAGATACGCAGTATTTT. Its translation is CASRLGGSTDTQYF.

The chain combines TRBV2 with TRBJ1-4; 7 nucleotides match TRBD1. Germline V gene sequence: CDR1 SNHLY, CDR2 FYNNEI. The trim removed 1 base at V and 5 bases at J, leaving 7 bases unmatched. This CDR3 comprises 16 residues. The CDR3 loop reads CASSEVTQGGNEKLFF. The CDR3 region has the DNA TGTGCCAGCAGTGAAGTAACTCAGGGGGGAAATGAAAAACTGTTTTTT.

The V call is TRBV10-3, the J call TRBJ1-3; D not certain. Trimming cost V 6 bases and J 0 bases, with 9 bases left between them. The CDR3 loop spans 14 amino acids. CDR1 and CDR2 from the germline V gene are ENHRY and SYGVKD. The CDR3 DNA sequence: TGTGCCATCAGCCAGACACTCTCTGGAAACACCATATATTTT. Residues: CAISQTLSGNTIYF.

This chain joins TRBV2 and TRBJ2-2; TRBD1 might be the D (6 bases). Germline CDR1 reads SNHLY; CDR2 reads FYNNEI. V was cut by 5 bases and J by 8 bases, with 15 bases left in between. The CDR3 has 14 amino acids. CDR3 bases: TGTGCCAGCAGTAAGGACAGTTGGCTAGGGGAGCTGTTTTTT. Its protein product is CASSKDSWLGELFF.

The gene calls are TRBV5-4 and TRBJ2-6; a weak D match, TRBD1 (6 bases). The germline gives CDR1 SGHNT, CDR2 YYREEE (reference sequence). Between the trimmed V and J ends, which lost 7 bases and 0 bases, there was a span of 14 bases. This CDR3 has 16 amino acids. The CDR3 DNA is TGTGCCAGCTCAGAGGACAGTTACTCTGGGGCCAACGTCCTGACTTTC. This codes for CASSEDSYSGANVLTF.

The chain employs TRBV18 and TRBJ2-5, with unresolved D. V gave up 3 bases and J gave up 4 bases, with 12 bases separating them. The CDR3 has 14 residues. Looked up from germline, CDR1 is KGHSH and CDR2 is LQKENI. The CDR3 region is CASSPPARVETQYF. The CDR3 DNA is TGTGCCAGCTCACCCCCCGCGAGAGTAGAGACCCAGTACTTC.

The chain has TRBV19 and TRBJ2-2, with 10 bases fitting TRBD1. The CDR3 has 16 amino acids. From germline, CDR1 is LNHDA and CDR2 SQIVND (reference sequence). V dropped 8 bases and J dropped 4; count of bases not matched to a gene: 10. The CDR3 bases are TGTGCCAGTGGCCCGACAGGGGGCGCGGGCACCGGGGAGCTGTTTTTT. This gives the protein CASGPTGGAGTGELFF. Based on the CDR3 plus reference TRBV19 and TRBJ2-2, the full variable domain is DGGITQSPKYLFRKEGQNVTLSCEQNLNHDAMYWYRQDPGQGLRLIYYSQIVNDFQKGDIAEGYSVSREKKESFPLTVTSAQKNPTAFYLCASGPTGGAGTGELFFGEGSRLTVL.

The V and J genes are TRBV7-2 and TRBJ2-4; possibly TRBD1 for D (6 bases). Germline values: CDR1 SGHTA, CDR2 FQGNSA. V lost 1 base and J lost 11, with 15 bases in between. The CDR3 length is 14 residues. CDR3 in DNA: TGTGCCAGCAGCTTAGGAACTTTCGGGACATTTCAGTACTTC. Its protein product is CASSLGTFGTFQYF. The entire variable domain, with the rest obtained from reference TRBV7-2 and TRBJ2-4, is as follows: GAGVSQSPSNKVTEKGKDVELRCDPISGHTALYWYRQSLGQGLEFLIYFQGNSAPDKSGLPSDRFSAERTGGSVSTLTIQRTQQEDSAVYLCASSLGTFGTFQYFGAGTRLSVL.

The chain links TRBV6-2 or TRBV6-3 to TRBJ2-7; D may be TRBD1 (6 bases). The ends were cut back, 5 bases at V and 4 bases at J, with 15 bases in the middle. CDR3 length: 14 residues. Looked up from germline, CDR1 is MNHEY and CDR2 is SVGEGT. The CDR3 DNA sequence: TGTGCCAGCAGTAAGCCGCTCGACAGGTACGAGCAGTACTTC. It is translated as CASSKPLDRYEQYF.

This chain joins TRBV6-5 and TRBJ1-4; D unclear. Germline V gene data show CDR1 as MNHEY and CDR2 as SVGAGI. Deletions cut 3 bases from V and 6 bases from J, with 8 bases between. This CDR3 has 13 residues. CDR3 protein: CASSYTFYEKLFF. Here the CDR3 DNA reads TGTGCCAGCAGTTATACATTTTATGAAAAACTGTTTTTT.

The J gene is TRBJ1-5, the V gene TRBV19, with 11 bases matching TRBD1. This CDR3 has 17 amino acids. J lost 6 bases, V lost 5 bases, and 12 bases had no gene match. Germline V gene sequence: CDR1 LNHDA, CDR2 SQIVND (reference sequence). The CDR3 spells CASSPTRGTGGIQPQHF. The CDR3 region has the DNA TGTGCCAGTAGTCCAACCCGGGGGACAGGGGGGATTCAGCCCCAGCATTTT.